Listed below are T cell receptor beta chains from one sample, sequenced in a study of blood T cell repertoires in COVID-19. Method: immunoSEQ multiplex PCR; TCRdb's copy keeps in-frame clones and lacks some. This repertoire shows over 250,000 clones, roughly 90% found once; its top ten account for 1.5% to 2%. The material sequenced was PBMCs or T cells enriched from blood (not recorded which). The receptors were gathered from a woman between 55 and 75 years old who had recovered from COVID-19. The CDR3 runs from the conserved cysteine through the conserved F or W. D genes are given only for firm matches. Clone size is stated in some rows and not others, as once, few, many or a class when expanded.

d_call	j_call	clone_size	v_call	cdr3_nt	cdr3_aa
TRBD2	TRBJ2-1	few	TRBV10-2	TGCGCCAGCAGGCTAGCGGGAGGGCCGAATGAGCAGTTCTTC	CASRLAGGPNEQFF
.	TRBJ2-1	.	TRBV9	TGTGCCAGCAGCGTAACTGGGGGGGCTATGTTGTATGAGCAGTTCTTC	CASSVTGGAMLYEQFF
.	TRBJ1-2	.	TRBV7-9	TGTGCCAGCAGCTCAGGGGTGCCGCTGGATGGCTACACCTTC	CASSSGVPLDGYTF
.	TRBJ1-5	.	TRBV27	TGTGCCCGCAGTCAGCGACCGGGGGGGGATCAGCCCCAGCATTTT	CARSQRPGGDQPQHF
TRBD1	TRBJ1-1	.	TRBV5-1	TGCGCCAGCAGCTATGATAAGGACAGGGGGAAAACTGAAGCTTTCTTT	CASSYDKDRGKTEAFF
TRBD1	TRBJ1-1	.	TRBV29-1	TGCAGCGTTACGACAGGGGCGGCGAACACTGAAGCTTTCTTT	CSVTTGAANTEAFF
.	TRBJ2-1	.	TRBV29-1	TGCAGCGGCACGAACCCCGCTCTCGACCAGCGCGCGCAGTTCTTC	CSGTNPALDQRAQFF
TRBD1	TRBJ1-6	.	TRBV5-1	TGCGCCAGCAGCTTGGGTGGAGGGGGCCGATCACCCCTCCACTTT	CASSLGGGGRSPLHF
.	TRBJ2-7	few	TRBV7-3	TGTGCCAGCAGCTTAAAGCTTTTGGCGGGGACAGCATTCTCCTACGAGCAGTACTTC	CASSLKLLAGTAFSYEQYF
.	TRBJ1-2	.	TRBV5-6	TGTGCCAGCAGCTTCTTCGTGGTAGCCTATGGCTACACCTTC	CASSFFVVAYGYTF
.	TRBJ1-5	.	TRBV27	TGTGCCAGCAGTTTAGGCAGGGGACATCAGCCCCAGCATTTT	CASSLGRGHQPQHF
TRBD1	TRBJ1-3	.	TRBV28	TGTGCCAGCAGTCCCGGACAGGGAGGGGACACCATATATTTT	CASSPGQGGDTIYF
.	TRBJ1-1	.	TRBV18	TGTGCCAGCTCACCAAGGACAGACCCCAGGACTGAAGCTTTCTTT	CASSPRTDPRTEAFF
TRBD1	TRBJ1-6	.	TRBV4-1	TGCGCCAGCAGCCAAGACCGGGACAGATATTCACCCCTCCACTTT	CASSQDRDRYSPLHF
.	TRBJ1-5	.	TRBV19	TGTGCCACCAAACGGGGGGTTAATAGCAATCAGCCCCAGCATTTT	CATKRGVNSNQPQHF
.	TRBJ1-5	.	TRBV9	TGTGCCAGCAGCGCGGACAGTCAAAGCAATCAGCCCCAGCATTTT	CASSADSQSNQPQHF
.	TRBJ1-5	few	TRBV7-3	TGTGCCAGCAGCGTGAACTCTGGTCCACCGGGGAGCAATCAGCCCCAGCATTTT	CASSVNSGPPGSNQPQHF
.	TRBJ1-6	.	TRBV4-1	TGCGCCAGCAGCCAAGTCGATGCGTCCTATAATTCACCCCTCCACTTT	CASSQVDASYNSPLHF
TRBD2	TRBJ2-3	.	TRBV28	TGTGCCAGCAGTTTCGAGGGACTAGCGGGGGTTGGGGAAATCGGGGATACGCAGTATTTT	CASSFEGLAGVGEIGDTQYF
.	TRBJ1-2	.	TRBV18	TGTGCCAGCTCACCATCTTCCGCCAGGGGCTTGGACTATGGCTACACCTTC	CASSPSSARGLDYGYTF
TRBD2	TRBJ2-2	.	TRBV29-1	TGCAGCGCGGCCCGGGGGGGCGGCGGGGAGCTGTTTTTT	CSAARGGGGELFF
TRBD1	TRBJ1-3	.	TRBV30	TGTGCCTGGGGGGCAGGGGGGTCCTCTGGAAACACCATATATTTT	CAWGAGGSSGNTIYF
.	TRBJ2-1	.	TRBV7-6	TGTGCCAGCAGCTTCCCAAGGGCGAGAGGCCGGGAGAAATCCTCCTACAATGAGCAGTTCTTC	CASSFPRARGREKSSYNEQFF
.	TRBJ1-6	.	TRBV9	TGTGCCAGCAGCGCCGAACAGGGAGCGTCACCCCTCCACTTT	CASSAEQGASPLHF
TRBD1	TRBJ1-2	.	TRBV3-1/TRBV3-2	TGTGCCAGCAGCCAAGAATGGGACAGTGCATTCTTCTATGGCTACACCTTC	CASSQEWDSAFFYGYTF
.	TRBJ2-3	.	TRBV6-6	TGTGCCAGCGGAAACAGGGTTTCGGATACGCAGTATTTT	CASGNRVSDTQYF
.	TRBJ1-1	.	TRBV11-3	TGTGCCAGCAGCTCGGGGACTGAAGCTTTCTTT	CASSSGTEAFF
.	TRBJ1-5	once	TRBV2	TGTGCCAGCAGTGGACTCCTCACGGGCAATCAGCCCCAGCATTTT	CASSGLLTGNQPQHF
.	TRBJ1-5	.	TRBV7-2	TGTGCCAGCAGCTTAGGGGAAGGGGCGCGTCCCCAGCATTTT	CASSLGEGARPQHF
.	TRBJ1-3	.	TRBV9	TGTGCCAGCAGCGGGGGAGGGAGCTCTGGAAACACCATATATTTT	CASSGGGSSGNTIYF
TRBD1	TRBJ2-7	.	TRBV28	TGTGCCAGCAGTTTAGCCCGCACAGGACAGGACGAGCAGTACTTC	CASSLARTGQDEQYF
TRBD2	TRBJ2-2	.	TRBV2	TGTGCCAGCAGGAATATAGCGGGGGGGAACACCGGGGAGCTGTTTTTT	CASRNIAGGNTGELFF
.	TRBJ2-7	.	TRBV21-1	TGTGCCAGCGGCAGACCAGGGGGCGGGAGCCACGAGCAGTACTTC	CASGRPGGGSHEQYF